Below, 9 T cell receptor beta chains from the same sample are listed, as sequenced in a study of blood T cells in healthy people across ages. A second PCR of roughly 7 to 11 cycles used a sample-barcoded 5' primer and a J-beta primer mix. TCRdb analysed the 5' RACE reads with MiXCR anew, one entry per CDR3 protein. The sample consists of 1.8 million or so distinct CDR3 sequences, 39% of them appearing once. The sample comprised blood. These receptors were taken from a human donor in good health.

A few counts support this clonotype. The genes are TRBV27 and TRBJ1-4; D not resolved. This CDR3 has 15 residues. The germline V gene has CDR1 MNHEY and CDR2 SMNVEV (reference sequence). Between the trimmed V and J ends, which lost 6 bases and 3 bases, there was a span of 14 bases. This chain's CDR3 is CASRPFRAANEKLFF. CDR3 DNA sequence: TGTGCCAGCAGGCCGTTCCGGGCCGCTAATGAAAAACTGTTTTTT.

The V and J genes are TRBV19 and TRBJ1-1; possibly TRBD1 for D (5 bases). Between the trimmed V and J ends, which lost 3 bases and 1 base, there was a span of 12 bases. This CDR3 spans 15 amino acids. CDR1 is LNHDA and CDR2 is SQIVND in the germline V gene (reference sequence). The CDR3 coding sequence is TGTGCCAGTAGTATGGGGCCTTACTCGAACACTGAAGCTTTCTTT. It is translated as CASSMGPYSNTEAFF.

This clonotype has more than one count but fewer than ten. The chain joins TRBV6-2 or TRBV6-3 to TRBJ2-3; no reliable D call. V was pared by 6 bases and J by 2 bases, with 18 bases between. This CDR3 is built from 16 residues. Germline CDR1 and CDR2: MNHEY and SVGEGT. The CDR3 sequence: CASSRRSTPDTDTQYF. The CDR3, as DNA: TGTGCCAGCAGCCGCCGGTCCACGCCCGACACAGATACGCAGTATTTT.

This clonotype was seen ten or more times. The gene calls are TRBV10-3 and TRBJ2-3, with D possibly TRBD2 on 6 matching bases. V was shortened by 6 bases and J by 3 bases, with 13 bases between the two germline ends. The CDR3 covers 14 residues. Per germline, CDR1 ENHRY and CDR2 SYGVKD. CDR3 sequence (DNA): TGTGCCATCAGGGACGGGGGTGGAACAGATACGCAGTATTTT. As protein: CAIRDGGGTDTQYF.

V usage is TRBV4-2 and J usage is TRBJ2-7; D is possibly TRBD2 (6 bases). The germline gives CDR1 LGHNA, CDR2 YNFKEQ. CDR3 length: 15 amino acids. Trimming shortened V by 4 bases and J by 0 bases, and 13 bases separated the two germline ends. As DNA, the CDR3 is TGTGCCAGCAGCCCAACCCGGGGGAGCTCCTACGAGCAGTACTTC. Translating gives CASSPTRGSSYEQYF.

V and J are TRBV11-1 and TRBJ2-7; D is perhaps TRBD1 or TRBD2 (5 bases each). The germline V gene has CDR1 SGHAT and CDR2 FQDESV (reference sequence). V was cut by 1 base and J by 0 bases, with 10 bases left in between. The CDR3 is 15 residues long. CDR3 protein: CASSLGDGVSYEQYF. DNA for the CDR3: TGTGCCAGCAGCTTAGGGGACGGGGTCTCCTACGAGCAGTACTTC.

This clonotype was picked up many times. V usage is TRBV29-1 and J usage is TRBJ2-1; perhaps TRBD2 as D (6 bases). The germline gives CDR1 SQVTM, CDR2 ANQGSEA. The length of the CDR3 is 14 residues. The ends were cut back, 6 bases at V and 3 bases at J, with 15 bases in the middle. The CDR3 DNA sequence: TGCAGCGTGGGGGGTGGAGAGGACTACAATGAGCAGTTCTTC. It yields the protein CSVGGGEDYNEQFF.

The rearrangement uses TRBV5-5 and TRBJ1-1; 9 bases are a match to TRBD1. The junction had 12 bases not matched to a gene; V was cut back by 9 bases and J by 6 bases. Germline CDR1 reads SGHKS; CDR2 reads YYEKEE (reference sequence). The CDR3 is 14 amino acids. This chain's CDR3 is CATTGGSSLSEAFF. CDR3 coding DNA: TGTGCCACAACAGGGGGCTCTAGCTTATCTGAAGCTTTCTTT.

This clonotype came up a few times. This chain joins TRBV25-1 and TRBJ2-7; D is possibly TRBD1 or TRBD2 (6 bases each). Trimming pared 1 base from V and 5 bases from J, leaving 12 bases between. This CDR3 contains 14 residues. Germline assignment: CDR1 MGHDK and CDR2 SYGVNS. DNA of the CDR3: TGTGCCAGCAGTGAATGGGGGGCTTCGGACGAGCAGTACTTC. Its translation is CASSEWGASDEQYF.